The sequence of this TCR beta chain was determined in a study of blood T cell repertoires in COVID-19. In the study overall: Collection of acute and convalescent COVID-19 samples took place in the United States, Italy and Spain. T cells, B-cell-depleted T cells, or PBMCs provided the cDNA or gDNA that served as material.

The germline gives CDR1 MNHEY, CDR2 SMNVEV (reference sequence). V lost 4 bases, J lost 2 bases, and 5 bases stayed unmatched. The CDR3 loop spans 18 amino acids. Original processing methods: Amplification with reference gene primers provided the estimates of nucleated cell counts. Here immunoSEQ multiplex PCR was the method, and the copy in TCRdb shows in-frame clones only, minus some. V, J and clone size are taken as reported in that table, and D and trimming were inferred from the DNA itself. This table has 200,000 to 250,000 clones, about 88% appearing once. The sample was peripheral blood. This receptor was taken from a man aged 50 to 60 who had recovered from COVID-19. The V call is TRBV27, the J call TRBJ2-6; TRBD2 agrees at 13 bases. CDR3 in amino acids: CASSSTGLAGAGANVLTF. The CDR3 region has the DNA TGTGCCAGCAGTTCCACAGGACTAGCGGGAGCTGGGGCCAACGTCCTGACTTTC.